This TCR beta chain is from a study of blood T cell repertoires in COVID-19 (TCRdb year 2020). The study in broad terms: Samples covering the acute and convalescent phases of COVID-19 were provided by collaborators in the United States, Italy and Spain. The prospective study material was composed of cDNA or gDNA derived from T cells, B-cell-depleted T cells, or PBMCs. Subjects who had been exposed to COVID-19, were actively infected with it, or had recovered from it provided the deeply sampled blood TCRbeta repertoires that made up the dataset. The repertoires were made available in a free public database intended to serve as a resource for research on the immune response to SARS-CoV-2. Samples were obtained from the ongoing ImmuneRACE study (first 160 participants) and from some 1,300 subjects provided by 6 global collaborators. Nearly every sample came with metadata listing a de-identified subject ID, COVID-19 status, age in years and sex. Where HLA class I and class II types were available, the types were taken from metadata supplied by the sample provider, not from assay-based typing.

Whole blood was collected in K2EDTA tubes by collaborating institutions according to the institutions' own protocols. For TCRbeta analysis, collaborator samples were shipped as frozen whole blood, as isolated PBMCs, or as DNA extracted from either sample type. V is reduced by 0 bases and J by 3 bases, leaving a spacing of 6 bases between them. Based on the germline V gene (reference sequence), the CDR1 and CDR2 sequences are LNHNV and YYDKDF. The CDR3 has 14 amino acids, counting the end cysteine and phenylalanine. This entry keeps only the CDR3 DNA: 42 bases, framed from base 1. As to this clone: No antigen is known for it. Base qualities are not at hand, and no much larger clone is one base apart.

What the authors observed across the whole study: Clinical and demographic metadata were provided uncurated, with the amount varying by source and participant.

The immunoSEQ Assay, a bias-controlled multiplex PCR, was used to amplify TCRbeta CDR3 regions from genomic DNA. The authors processed their data as follows. The number of nucleated cells in each sample was estimated from the amplification of reference gene primers within the assay. Sequence reads were collapsed and filtered to measure the absolute abundance of every unique TCRbeta CDR3 rearrangement. For each sample, productive Simpson clonality was calculated as the square root of Simpson's diversity index across productive rearrangements. In TCRdb, the immuneACCESS table is reduced to in-frame sequences with V and J assigned. These tables do not hold every clone; where another copy was compared, an unresolved V gene accounts for under half, and the others remain unexplained. Clonal size and the V and J genes are those of that table, whereas D and trimming came from the DNA. Here the sample has around 370,000 clones; 90% occur a single time. The ten top clones hold 6.5% of the sample.

Input material: peripheral blood. The TCR comes from a man younger than 35 with active or convalescent COVID-19. The sequence is built from TRBV15 and TRBJ1-5, with no D gene named confidently. The DNA is TGTGCCACCAGCAGAGACGACACCAATCAGCCCCAGCATTTT. This codes for CATSRDDTNQPQHF.